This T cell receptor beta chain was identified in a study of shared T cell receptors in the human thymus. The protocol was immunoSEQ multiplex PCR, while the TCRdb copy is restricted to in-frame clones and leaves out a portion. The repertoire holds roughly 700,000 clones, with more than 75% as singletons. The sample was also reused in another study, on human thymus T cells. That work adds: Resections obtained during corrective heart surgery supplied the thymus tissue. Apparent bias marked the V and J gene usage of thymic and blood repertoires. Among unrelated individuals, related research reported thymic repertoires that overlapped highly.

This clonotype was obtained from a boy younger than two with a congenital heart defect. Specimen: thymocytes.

CDR3 region: CASSLDGQIGTGELFF. The CDR3 DNA reads as TGTGCCAGCAGCTTAGATGGACAGATTGGCACCGGGGAGCTGTTTTTT. The chain links TRBV11-2 to TRBJ2-2; D may be TRBD1 (6 bases). Between the trimmed V and J ends, which lost 0 bases and 4 bases, there was a span of 12 bases. Germline V gene sequence: CDR1 SGHAT, CDR2 FQNNGV. This CDR3 comprises 16 residues.